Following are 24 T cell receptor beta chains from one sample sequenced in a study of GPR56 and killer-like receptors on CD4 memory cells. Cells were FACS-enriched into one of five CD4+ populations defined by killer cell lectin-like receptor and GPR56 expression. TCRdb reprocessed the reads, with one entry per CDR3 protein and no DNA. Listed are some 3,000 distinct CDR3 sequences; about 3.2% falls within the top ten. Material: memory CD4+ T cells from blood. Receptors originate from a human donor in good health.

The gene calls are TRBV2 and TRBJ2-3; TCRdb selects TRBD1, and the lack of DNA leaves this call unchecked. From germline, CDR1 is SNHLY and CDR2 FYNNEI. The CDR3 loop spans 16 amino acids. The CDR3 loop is CASSGYLGPGTDTQYF. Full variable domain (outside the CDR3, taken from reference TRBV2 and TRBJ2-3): EPEVTQTPSHQVTQMGQEVILRCVPISNHLYFYWYRQILGQKVEFLVSFYNNEISEKSEIFDDQFSVERPDGSNFTLKIRSTKLEDSAMYFCASSGYLGPGTDTQYFGPGTRLTVL.

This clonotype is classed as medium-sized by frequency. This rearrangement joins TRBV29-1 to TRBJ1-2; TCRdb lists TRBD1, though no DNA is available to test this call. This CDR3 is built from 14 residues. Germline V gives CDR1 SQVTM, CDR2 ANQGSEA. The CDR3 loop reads CSVEETGGGYGYTF.

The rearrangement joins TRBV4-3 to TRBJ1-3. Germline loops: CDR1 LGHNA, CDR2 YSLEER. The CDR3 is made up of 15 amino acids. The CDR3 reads CASSQDPNTQTPIYF.

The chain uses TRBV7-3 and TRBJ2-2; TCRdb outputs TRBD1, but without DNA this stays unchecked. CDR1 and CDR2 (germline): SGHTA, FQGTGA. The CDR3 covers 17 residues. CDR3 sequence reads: CASSLMGQPANTGELFF.

The CDR3 region is CSAEPGLAGGQGETQYF. The chain uses TRBV20-1 and TRBJ2-5; TCRdb designates TRBD2, a call that cannot be tested without DNA. The CDR3 is 17 amino acids. Germline assignment: CDR1 DFQATT and CDR2 SNEGSKA (reference sequence).

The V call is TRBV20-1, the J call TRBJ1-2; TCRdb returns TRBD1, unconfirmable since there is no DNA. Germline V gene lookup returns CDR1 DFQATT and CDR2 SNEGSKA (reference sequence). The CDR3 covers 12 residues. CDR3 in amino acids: CSAEGQGNGYTF.

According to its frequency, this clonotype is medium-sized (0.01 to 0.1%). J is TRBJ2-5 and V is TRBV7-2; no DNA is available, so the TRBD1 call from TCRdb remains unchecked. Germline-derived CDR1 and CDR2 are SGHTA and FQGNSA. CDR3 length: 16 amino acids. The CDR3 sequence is CASSLPRQGAGETQYF. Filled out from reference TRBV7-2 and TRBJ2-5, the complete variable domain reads GAGVSQSPSNKVTEKGKDVELRCDPISGHTALYWYRQSLGQGLEFLIYFQGNSAPDKSGLPSDRFSAERTGGSVSTLTIQRTQQEDSAVYLCASSLPRQGAGETQYFGPGTRLLVL.

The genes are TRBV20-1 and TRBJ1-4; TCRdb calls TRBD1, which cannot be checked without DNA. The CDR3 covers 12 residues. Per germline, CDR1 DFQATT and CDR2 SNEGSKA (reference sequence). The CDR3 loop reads CSAQWGVEKLFF.

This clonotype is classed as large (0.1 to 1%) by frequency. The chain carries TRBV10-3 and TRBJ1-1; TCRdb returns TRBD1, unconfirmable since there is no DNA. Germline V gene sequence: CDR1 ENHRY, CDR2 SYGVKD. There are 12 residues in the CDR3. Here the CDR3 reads CAVGQANTEAFF.

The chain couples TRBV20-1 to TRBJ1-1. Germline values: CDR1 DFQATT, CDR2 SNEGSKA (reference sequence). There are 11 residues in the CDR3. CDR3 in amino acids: CSASSRTGAFF.

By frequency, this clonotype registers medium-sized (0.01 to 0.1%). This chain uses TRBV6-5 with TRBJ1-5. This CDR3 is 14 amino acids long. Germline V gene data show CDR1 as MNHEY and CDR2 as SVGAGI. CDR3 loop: CASSYNGNTGPQHF.

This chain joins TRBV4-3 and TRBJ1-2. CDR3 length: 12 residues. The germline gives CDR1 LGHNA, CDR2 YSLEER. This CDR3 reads CASSQEFRVFTF.

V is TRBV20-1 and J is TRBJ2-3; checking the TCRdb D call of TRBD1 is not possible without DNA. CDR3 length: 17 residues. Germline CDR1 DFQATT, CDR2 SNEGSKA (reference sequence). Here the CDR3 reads CSARDPLVWGAVNTQYF.

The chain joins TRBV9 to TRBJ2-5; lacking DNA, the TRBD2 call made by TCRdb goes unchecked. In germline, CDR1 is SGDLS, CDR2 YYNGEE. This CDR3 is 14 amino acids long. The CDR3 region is CASSVGRNQETQYF.

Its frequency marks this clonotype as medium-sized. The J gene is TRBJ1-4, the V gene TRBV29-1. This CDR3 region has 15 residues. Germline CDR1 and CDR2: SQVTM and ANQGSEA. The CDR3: CSVGVSGATNEKLFF.

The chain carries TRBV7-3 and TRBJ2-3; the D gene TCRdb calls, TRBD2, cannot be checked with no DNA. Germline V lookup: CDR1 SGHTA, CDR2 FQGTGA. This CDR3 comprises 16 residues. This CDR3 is CASSQRPTSGGGTQYF.

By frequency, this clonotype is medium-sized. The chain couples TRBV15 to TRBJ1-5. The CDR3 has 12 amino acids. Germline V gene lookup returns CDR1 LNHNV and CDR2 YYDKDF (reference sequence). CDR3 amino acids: CATSRDRQPQHF.

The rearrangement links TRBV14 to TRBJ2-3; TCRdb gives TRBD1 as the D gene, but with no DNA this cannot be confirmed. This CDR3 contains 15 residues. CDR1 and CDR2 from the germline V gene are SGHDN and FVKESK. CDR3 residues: CASSKWGANQDTQYF.

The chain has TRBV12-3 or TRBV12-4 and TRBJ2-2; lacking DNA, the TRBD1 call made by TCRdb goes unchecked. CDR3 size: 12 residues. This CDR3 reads CAGGGNTGELFF.

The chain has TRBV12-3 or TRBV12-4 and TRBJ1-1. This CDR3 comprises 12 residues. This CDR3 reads CASNRRGTEAFF.

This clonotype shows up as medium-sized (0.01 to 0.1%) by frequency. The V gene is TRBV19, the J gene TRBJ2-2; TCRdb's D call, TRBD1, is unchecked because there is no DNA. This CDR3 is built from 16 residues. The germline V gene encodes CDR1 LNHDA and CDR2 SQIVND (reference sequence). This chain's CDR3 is CASSIGGTGYTGELFF. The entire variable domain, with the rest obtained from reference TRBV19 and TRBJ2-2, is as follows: DGGITQSPKYLFRKEGQNVTLSCEQNLNHDAMYWYRQDPGQGLRLIYYSQIVNDFQKGDIAEGYSVSREKKESFPLTVTSAQKNPTAFYLCASSIGGTGYTGELFFGEGSRLTVL.

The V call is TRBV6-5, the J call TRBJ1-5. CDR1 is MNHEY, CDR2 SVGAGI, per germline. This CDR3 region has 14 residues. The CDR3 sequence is CASRSRASYQPQHF.

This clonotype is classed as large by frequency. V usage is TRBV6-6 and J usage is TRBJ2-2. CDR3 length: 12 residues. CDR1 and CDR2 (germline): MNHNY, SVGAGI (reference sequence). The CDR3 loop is CASSYWKGELFF.

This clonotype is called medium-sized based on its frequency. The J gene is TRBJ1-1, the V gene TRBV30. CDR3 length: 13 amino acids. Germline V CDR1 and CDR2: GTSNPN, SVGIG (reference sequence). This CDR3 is CAGHRGGGTEAFF.